This T cell receptor (beta chain) was sequenced during a study of yellow fever vaccine responses in identical twins. The germline CDR1 and CDR2 sequences are SSHAT and FNYEAQ (reference sequence). The CDR3 totals 14 residues. Of note for this clonotype: A read error may account for a junction end that differs from germline.

TCRdb used MiXCR to reprocess the RT-PCR reads, holding one entry per CDR3 protein. Found here are about 580 distinct CDR3 sequences, almost 70% of them singletons; the top ten hold roughly 10%. The specimen was T cells from blood (PBMCs), unsorted or a sorted subset (not recorded which), collected before or after yellow fever vaccination (not recorded which). The clonotype comes from a female donor who received the yellow fever vaccine. The J gene is TRBJ2-3, the V gene TRBV7-7, with D possibly matching TRBD2 (6 bases). CDR3 protein: CASSPRGAQDTQYF. CDR3 nucleotides: TGTGCTAGCAGCCCACGCGGGGCGCAGGATACGCAGTATTTT.